These T cell receptor beta chains were read from a single sample in a study of post-analysis software for immune sequencing data. TCRdb analysed the PCR reads with MiXCR anew, one entry per CDR3 protein. The sample includes fewer than 700,000 distinct CDR3 sequences, roughly 45% of them seen just once. The sample consisted of blood. These receptors were taken from a girl aged 5 to 17 with multiple sclerosis. The CDR3 runs from the conserved cysteine through the conserved F or W. D genes are given only for firm matches. Size values are once, few and many counts, or a class for expanded clones, and some rows have none.

v_gene	abundance	d_gene	j_gene	CDR3nt	CDR3aa
TRBV6-5	few	TRBD2	TRBJ2-7	TGTGCCAGCAGTTACTCCTCGGGACTAGCGGGTTACGAGCAGTACTTC	CASSYSSGLAGYEQYF
TRBV6-6	few	TRBD1	TRBJ2-5	TGTGCCACTTCGTTCGGACAGGAGCAAGAGACCCAGTACTTC	CATSFGQEQETQYF
TRBV10-2	-	-	TRBJ2-7	TGCGCCAGCAGTGAGTCGGTACTATCCTACGAGCAGTACTTC	CASSESVLSYEQYF
TRBV12-3/TRBV12-4	many	-	TRBJ2-5	TGTGCCAGCAGCCAAGGGGAGACCCAGTACTTC	CASSQGETQYF
TRBV5-1	-	-	TRBJ2-6	TGCGCCAGCAGCTTGAAGGCTCTTGGGGCCAACGTCCTGACTTTC	CASSLKALGANVLTF
TRBV4-2	-	-	TRBJ1-5	TGTGCCAGCGGCCAAGATCGGACAAACAATCAGCCCCAGCATTTT	CASGQDRTNNQPQHF
TRBV5-1	-	-	TRBJ2-1	TGCGCCAGCAGCGGGGATCTGCATGAGCAGTTCTTC	CASSGDLHEQFF
TRBV7-9	-	-	TRBJ2-5	TGTGCCAGCACCTTGTCGCGGCCATGGGGACAACGTGGAGAGACCCAGTACTTC	CASTLSRPWGQRGETQYF
TRBV5-1	-	TRBD1	TRBJ2-3	TGCGCCAGCAGCTTGTTCCCCGCCGGGACAGACCTTTTCACAGATACGCAGTATTTT	CASSLFPAGTDLFTDTQYF
TRBV10-3	-	-	TRBJ2-7	TGTGCCATCAGTCCTAGGTTAAGCGCCTTCTCCTACGAGCAGTACTTC	CAISPRLSAFSYEQYF